This is a list of T cell receptor beta chains from one sample in a study of cytomegalovirus exposure and HLA in healthy donors. Clones were sequenced by immunoSEQ multiplex PCR, and TCRdb holds only the in-frame ones, with some missing. The sample carries over 100,000 clones, roughly 80% recorded once. The specimen sequenced was PBMCs. These receptors came from a female donor in good health and CMV-seronegative. CDR3s include the opening cysteine and the closing phenylalanine or tryptophan. The D gene is left open where the match is weak. Only part of the rows carry a size: once, few, many, or a class if the clone is expanded.

V: TRBV18; size: .; J: TRBJ2-3; D: TRBD2; DNA: TGTGCCAGCTCACCCGGGACTAGCACAAATACGCAGTATTTT; CDR3: CASSPGTSTNTQYF
V: TRBV5-1; size: .; J: TRBJ2-6; D: TRBD1; DNA: TGCGCCAGCAGCTCGGGACAGGGATTAGGGGCTGGGGCCAACGTCCTGACTTTC; CDR3: CASSSGQGLGAGANVLTF
V: TRBV30; size: .; J: TRBJ2-7; D: .; DNA: TGTGCCTGGAGTGTGTCCGCGGTGCGGGAGCAGTACTTC; CDR3: CAWSVSAVREQYF
V: TRBV9; size: .; J: TRBJ2-2; D: TRBD1; DNA: TGTGCCAGCAGCTCCGGGACAGGGGTGGACACCGGGGAGCTGTTTTTT; CDR3: CASSSGTGVDTGELFF
V: TRBV6-6; size: .; J: TRBJ2-1; D: TRBD1; DNA: TGTGCCAGCAGTGGGACAGGGGTCTACAATGAGCAGTTCTTC; CDR3: CASSGTGVYNEQFF
V: TRBV6-5; size: .; J: TRBJ1-2; D: .; DNA: TGTGCCAGCAGTTACGCTGACAGCGTCTATGGCTACACCTTC; CDR3: CASSYADSVYGYTF
V: TRBV6-1; size: few; J: TRBJ1-6; D: .; DNA: TGTGCCAGCAGTGAAACGCGGGTAATCCCTTCACCCCTCCACTTT; CDR3: CASSETRVIPSPLHF
V: TRBV7-3; size: .; J: TRBJ2-5; D: .; DNA: TGTGCCAGCAGCCAGGGAGGATGGAGCGGGGAGACCCAGTACTTC; CDR3: CASSQGGWSGETQYF
V: TRBV11-2; size: .; J: TRBJ2-2; D: .; DNA: TGTGCCAGCGGCGGCGGGGAGCTGTTTTTT; CDR3: CASGGGELFF
V: TRBV2; size: .; J: TRBJ1-6; D: .; DNA: TGTGCCAGCAGTGAAACCCAGGGGAATAATTCACCCCTCCACTTT; CDR3: CASSETQGNNSPLHF
V: TRBV7-9; size: .; J: TRBJ2-7; D: .; DNA: TGTGCCAGCAGCTTAGGTTCTTACGAGCAGTACTTC; CDR3: CASSLGSYEQYF
V: TRBV2; size: once; J: TRBJ1-2; D: .; DNA: TGTGCCACAGCCGAGGACAGCGAATTCTATGGCTACACCTTC; CDR3: CATAEDSEFYGYTF
V: TRBV4-3; size: .; J: TRBJ2-1; D: .; DNA: TGCGCCAGCAGCCAAGCTCGGAGATCTAGCTCCTACAATGAGCAGTTCTTC; CDR3: CASSQARRSSSYNEQFF
V: TRBV2; size: .; J: TRBJ2-6; D: TRBD2; DNA: TGTGCCAGCAGACCTAGCGGGGGGCTAGCTGGGGCCAACGTCCTGACTTTC; CDR3: CASRPSGGLAGANVLTF
V: TRBV7-3; size: few; J: TRBJ2-6; D: .; DNA: TGTGCCAGCAGCCCATCTGGGGCCAACGTCCTGACTTTC; CDR3: CASSPSGANVLTF
V: TRBV5-1; size: few; J: TRBJ1-1; D: .; DNA: TGCGCCAGCAGAGCTGAATGGACTTGGACTGAAGCTTTCTTT; CDR3: CASRAEWTWTEAFF
V: TRBV19; size: .; J: TRBJ2-1; D: .; DNA: TGTGCCAGTAGTGGCATGAGGGGGGGCAACAATGAGCAGTTCTTC; CDR3: CASSGMRGGNNEQFF
V: TRBV6-5; size: .; J: TRBJ1-3; D: TRBD1; DNA: TGTGCCAGCAGTTACACAGGGGTCTCTGGAAACACCATATATTTT; CDR3: CASSYTGVSGNTIYF
V: TRBV6-5; size: .; J: TRBJ1-3; D: .; DNA: TGTGCCAGCAGTTACGACAGCTCCTCTGGAAACACCATATATTTT; CDR3: CASSYDSSSGNTIYF
V: TRBV10-2; size: few; J: TRBJ1-1; D: .; DNA: TGCGCCAGCAGTGAAAAGGGAGGTGAAGCTTTCTTT; CDR3: CASSEKGGEAFF
V: TRBV2; size: .; J: TRBJ1-4; D: TRBD1; DNA: TGTGCCAGCACTGAAGACAGGGGGCAGAGTGAAAAACTGTTTTTT; CDR3: CASTEDRGQSEKLFF
V: TRBV7-9; size: .; J: TRBJ2-5; D: .; DNA: TGTTCCAGCAGTTCAAAAGAGACCCAGTACTTC; CDR3: CSSSSKETQYF
V: TRBV10-2; size: .; J: TRBJ1-5; D: .; DNA: TGCGCCAGCAGTGAAGTCGCAGCGGGCCAGCCCCAGCATTTT; CDR3: CASSEVAAGQPQHF
V: TRBV4-1; size: .; J: TRBJ1-2; D: TRBD1; DNA: TGCGCCAGCAGCCCTGGGGGACAGGGAGCCTCTAACTATGGCTACACCTTC; CDR3: CASSPGGQGASNYGYTF
V: TRBV15; size: once; J: TRBJ1-2; D: TRBD1; DNA: TGTGCCACCAGCAGCCGGCAGGGGGCGCGTCTTAACTATGGCTACACCTTC; CDR3: CATSSRQGARLNYGYTF
V: TRBV5-1; size: .; J: TRBJ1-1; D: .; DNA: TGCGCCAGCAGCTTTTCCGGGACACCGAACACTGAAGCTTTCTTT; CDR3: CASSFSGTPNTEAFF
V: TRBV7-2; size: .; J: TRBJ1-1; D: .; DNA: TGTGCCAGCAGCACGCTAAAGTATGCGGGCGGTGAAGCTTTCTTT; CDR3: CASSTLKYAGGEAFF
V: TRBV6-1; size: .; J: TRBJ1-6; D: .; DNA: TGTGCCAGCAGTGAACGGGAGGGGCATTCACCCCTCCACTTT; CDR3: CASSEREGHSPLHF
V: TRBV11-2; size: .; J: TRBJ2-5; D: TRBD2; DNA: TGTGCCAGCAGCTTGGCACTAGCGGGGGCTCAAGAGACCCAGTACTTC; CDR3: CASSLALAGAQETQYF
V: TRBV12-2; size: .; J: TRBJ1-5; D: .; DNA: TGTGCAAGTCGCTCTCCGACAGGACGAGGTTATCAGCCCCAGCATTTT; CDR3: CASRSPTGRGYQPQHF
V: TRBV5-1; size: .; J: TRBJ1-2; D: TRBD1; DNA: TGCGCCAGCAGCTTGGTACCGGACAGGGGGCCTGCTTGGTATGGCTACACCTTC; CDR3: CASSLVPDRGPAWYGYTF
V: TRBV6-5; size: few; J: TRBJ1-6; D: .; DNA: TGTGCCGCGGAGGGCAGCTCCTATAATTCACCCCTCCACTTT; CDR3: CAAEGSSYNSPLHF